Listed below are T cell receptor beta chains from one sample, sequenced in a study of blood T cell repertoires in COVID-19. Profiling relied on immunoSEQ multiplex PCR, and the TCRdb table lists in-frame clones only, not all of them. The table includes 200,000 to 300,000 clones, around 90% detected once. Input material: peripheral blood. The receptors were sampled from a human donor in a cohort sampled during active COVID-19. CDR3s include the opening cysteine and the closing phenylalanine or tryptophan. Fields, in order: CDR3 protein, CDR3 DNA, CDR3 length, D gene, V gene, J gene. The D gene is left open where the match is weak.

CDR3 protein: CASSHPDRGANEQYF
CDR3 DNA: TGTGCCAGCAGCCACCCGGACAGGGGTGCCAACGAGCAGTACTTC
CDR3 length: 15
D gene: TRBD1
V gene: TRBV5-4
J gene: TRBJ2-7

CDR3 protein: CATQTLNSGANVLTF
CDR3 DNA: TGTGCCACCCAAACATTGAACTCTGGGGCCAACGTCCTGACTTTC
CDR3 length: 15
D gene: -
V gene: TRBV6-5
J gene: TRBJ2-6

CDR3 protein: CASSQDLHPGYEQYF
CDR3 DNA: TGTGCCAGCAGCCAAGATCTCCATCCAGGGTACGAGCAGTACTTC
CDR3 length: 15
D gene: -
V gene: TRBV3-1/TRBV3-2
J gene: TRBJ2-7

CDR3 protein: CASSGLQGGEVGTEAFF
CDR3 DNA: TGTGCCAGCAGCGGTCTACAGGGGGGAGAAGTAGGCACTGAAGCTTTCTTT
CDR3 length: 17
D gene: TRBD1
V gene: TRBV7-9
J gene: TRBJ1-1

CDR3 protein: CASSSGLFEDEQYF
CDR3 DNA: TGTGCCAGCAGCTCGGGGTTGTTTGAGGACGAGCAGTACTTC
CDR3 length: 14
D gene: -
V gene: TRBV28
J gene: TRBJ2-7

CDR3 protein: CASSRPDTLNTEAFF
CDR3 DNA: TGCGCCAGCAGCCGACCCGACACATTGAACACTGAAGCTTTCTTT
CDR3 length: 15
D gene: -
V gene: TRBV4-1
J gene: TRBJ1-1

CDR3 protein: CASSWGGSGGNEQFF
CDR3 DNA: TGTGCCAGCAGTTGGGGCGGGAGTGGAGGGAATGAGCAGTTCTTC
CDR3 length: 15
D gene: TRBD2
V gene: TRBV6-2/TRBV6-3
J gene: TRBJ2-1

CDR3 protein: CASSYSGTFGYTF
CDR3 DNA: TGTGCCAGCAGTTACTCCGGGACATTCGGCTACACCTTC
CDR3 length: 13
D gene: -
V gene: TRBV6-5
J gene: TRBJ1-2

CDR3 protein: CSASAHGLNTEAFF
CDR3 DNA: TGCAGTGCTAGTGCCCACGGTTTGAACACTGAAGCTTTCTTT
CDR3 length: 14
D gene: -
V gene: TRBV20-1
J gene: TRBJ1-1

CDR3 protein: CASSEGQNNEKLFF
CDR3 DNA: TGTGCCAGTAGCGAGGGACAGAATAATGAAAAACTGTTTTTT
CDR3 length: 14
D gene: TRBD1
V gene: TRBV19
J gene: TRBJ1-4

CDR3 protein: CASSLGGQHNSPLHF
CDR3 DNA: TGCGCCAGCAGCTTAGGGGGCCAGCATAATTCACCCCTCCACTTT
CDR3 length: 15
D gene: TRBD1
V gene: TRBV5-1
J gene: TRBJ1-6

CDR3 protein: CASSLRSGGADKNIQYF
CDR3 DNA: TGTGCCAGCAGCCTTCGTAGCGGGGGGGCCGACAAAAACATTCAGTACTTC
CDR3 length: 17
D gene: TRBD2
V gene: TRBV7-2
J gene: TRBJ2-4

CDR3 protein: CASSPSRDRVGEQFF
CDR3 DNA: TGTGCCAGTAGTCCGTCCCGGGACAGGGTGGGAGAGCAGTTCTTC
CDR3 length: 15
D gene: TRBD1
V gene: TRBV19
J gene: TRBJ2-1

CDR3 protein: CASSLGPGGRATDTQYF
CDR3 DNA: TGTGCCAGCAGCTTAGGTCCAGGCGGGAGAGCGACAGATACGCAGTATTTT
CDR3 length: 17
D gene: TRBD2
V gene: TRBV7-2
J gene: TRBJ2-3

CDR3 protein: CSGGQGNTEAFF
CDR3 DNA: TGCAGCGGGGGACAGGGGAACACTGAAGCTTTCTTT
CDR3 length: 12
D gene: TRBD1
V gene: TRBV29-1
J gene: TRBJ1-1

CDR3 protein: CSVEDSRVLAGPTETQYF
CDR3 DNA: TGCAGCGTTGAAGATTCGCGCGTTCTAGCGGGGCCCACGGAGACCCAGTACTTC
CDR3 length: 18
D gene: TRBD2
V gene: TRBV29-1
J gene: TRBJ2-5

CDR3 protein: CASSLSGLAGGPNTQYF
CDR3 DNA: TGTGCCAGCAGCTTAAGTGGACTAGCGGGAGGGCCCAATACGCAGTATTTT
CDR3 length: 17
D gene: TRBD2
V gene: TRBV7-3
J gene: TRBJ2-3

CDR3 protein: CASSGAVGSPLHF
CDR3 DNA: TGCGCCAGCAGTGGGGCAGTGGGTTCACCCCTCCACTTT
CDR3 length: 13
D gene: -
V gene: TRBV10-2
J gene: TRBJ1-6

CDR3 protein: CASRDGNSPLHF
CDR3 DNA: TGTGCCAGCAGAGATGGCAATTCACCCCTCCACTTT
CDR3 length: 12
D gene: -
V gene: TRBV28
J gene: TRBJ1-6

CDR3 protein: CASSFPPTGGSMEQYF
CDR3 DNA: TGTGCCAGCAGTTTTCCCCCCACCGGGGGAAGTATGGAGCAGTACTTC
CDR3 length: 16
D gene: -
V gene: TRBV28
J gene: TRBJ2-7

CDR3 protein: CAWSVLFGEETGELFF
CDR3 DNA: TGTGCCTGGAGTGTACTTTTCGGAGAGGAAACCGGGGAGCTGTTTTTT
CDR3 length: 16
D gene: -
V gene: TRBV30
J gene: TRBJ2-2

CDR3 protein: CASSVWGQGMGGGYTF
CDR3 DNA: TGTGCCAGCAGCGTATGGGGCCAGGGGATGGGCGGCGGCTACACCTTC
CDR3 length: 16
D gene: -
V gene: TRBV9
J gene: TRBJ1-2

CDR3 protein: CASSLAREINYGYTF
CDR3 DNA: TGTGCCAGCAGCTTAGCGCGCGAAATTAACTATGGCTACACCTTC
CDR3 length: 15
D gene: -
V gene: TRBV7-8
J gene: TRBJ1-2

CDR3 protein: CASSGANYGYTF
CDR3 DNA: TGTGCCAGCAGTGGAGCTAACTATGGCTACACCTTC
CDR3 length: 12
D gene: -
V gene: TRBV12-3/TRBV12-4
J gene: TRBJ1-2

CDR3 protein: CASSLARGWADTQYF
CDR3 DNA: TGTGCCAGCAGCCTCGCTCGGGGGTGGGCGGATACGCAGTATTTT
CDR3 length: 15
D gene: -
V gene: TRBV7-2
J gene: TRBJ2-3

CDR3 protein: CSVHGEGRTYEQYF
CDR3 DNA: TGCAGCGTTCACGGGGAGGGACGGACCTACGAGCAGTACTTC
CDR3 length: 14
D gene: TRBD2
V gene: TRBV29-1
J gene: TRBJ2-7